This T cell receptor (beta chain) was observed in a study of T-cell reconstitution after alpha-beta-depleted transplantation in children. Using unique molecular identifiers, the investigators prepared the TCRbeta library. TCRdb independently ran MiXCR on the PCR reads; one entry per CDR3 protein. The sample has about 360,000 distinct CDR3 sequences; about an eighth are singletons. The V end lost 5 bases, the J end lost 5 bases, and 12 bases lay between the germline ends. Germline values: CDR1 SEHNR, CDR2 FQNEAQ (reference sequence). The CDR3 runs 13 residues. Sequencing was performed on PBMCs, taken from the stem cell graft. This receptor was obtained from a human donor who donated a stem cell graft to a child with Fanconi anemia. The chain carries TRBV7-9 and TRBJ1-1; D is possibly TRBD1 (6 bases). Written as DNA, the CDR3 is TGTGCCAGCAGCCTGCAGGACAGTACTGAAGCTTTCTTT. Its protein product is CASSLQDSTEAFF.